This TCR beta chain was sequenced in a study of identical twins. Study observations and caveats: Excess twin sharing in beta out-of-frame sequences was weaker. It was cross-sectional statistical analysis, not following the same donors, that the conclusions relied on.

Trimming cost V 3 bases and J 0 bases, with 9 bases left between them. The length of the CDR3 is 13 residues. Germline values: CDR1 DFQATT, CDR2 SNEGSKA (reference sequence). This clonotype occurred many times. Its antigen is unidentified. Every one of the donors was a healthy Caucasian. Template switching added a universal primer binding site, and final cDNA carried unique molecular identifiers. One entry per CDR3 protein, called by TCRdb with MiXCR from the 5' RACE reads. The repertoire holds about 290,000 distinct CDR3 sequences, with roughly 10% as singletons. These same records also appear under a second study, on yellow fever vaccine responses in identical twins.

The sequence was obtained from a woman aged 18-35 years in good health. The source material was CD8+ T cells sorted from blood. V and J are TRBV20-1 and TRBJ2-7, with D possibly matching TRBD1 (5 bases). In DNA, the CDR3 is TGCAGTGCTAGGGGGCGGTTCTCCTACGAGCAGTACTTC. Translating gives CSARGRFSYEQYF.